One sample yielded the 27 T cell receptor beta chains listed below, sequenced in a study of blood T cell repertoires in COVID-19. Clones were sequenced by immunoSEQ multiplex PCR, and TCRdb holds only the in-frame ones, with some missing. The top ten clones hold over 8.5% of a sample with 200,000 to 300,000 clones, approximately 80% of them seen once. The sample was peripheral blood. Receptors were obtained from a human donor in a cohort sampled during active COVID-19.

This chain joins TRBV2 and TRBJ1-1; 8 bases map to TRBD1. Trimming took 11 bases from V and 3 from J; bases not matched to a gene: 8. This CDR3 is built from 13 residues. Germline V gives CDR1 SNHLY, CDR2 FYNNEI. CDR3 coding DNA: TGTGCCGGACAGGGACGGATGGACACTGAAGCTTTCTTT. Translated, it gives CAGQGRMDTEAFF.

V and J are TRBV5-1 and TRBJ1-4, with TRBD1 matching 8 bases. The CDR3 covers 15 residues. The V gene's germline CDR1 is SGHRS and CDR2 YFSETQ. The trim removed 1 base at V and 8 bases at J, leaving 7 bases unmatched. CDR3 bases: TGCGCCAGCAGCTTGTACAGGGCAGGGGGCGAAAAACTGTTTTTT. Its translation: CASSLYRAGGEKLFF.

The chain uses TRBV5-6 and TRBJ1-4; 9 bases agree with TRBD1. Trimming took 3 bases from V and 4 from J; bases not matched to a gene: 4. Per germline, CDR1 SGHDT and CDR2 YYEEEE. The CDR3 sequence is 15 residues long. Here the CDR3 reads CASSWGTGINEKLFF. The CDR3 nucleotides are TGTGCCAGCAGCTGGGGGACAGGGATTAATGAAAAACTGTTTTTT.

Written as DNA, the CDR3 is TGTGCCAGCAGCCCCCCTCGGAGAGACAATTCACCCCTCCACTTT. As protein: CASSPPRRDNSPLHF. This chain uses TRBV5-4 with TRBJ1-6; unclear D gene. Trimming cost V 4 bases and J 7 bases, with 15 bases left between them. Germline CDR1 SGHNT, CDR2 YYREEE (reference sequence). CDR3 size: 15 residues.

This chain uses TRBV28 with TRBJ1-4; a possible D gene is TRBD1 (5 bases). Per the germline V gene, CDR1 is MDHEN and CDR2 is SYDVKM. This CDR3 spans 14 amino acids. Deletions cut 6 bases from V and 7 bases from J, with 15 bases between. The CDR3: CASSLTGWIEKLFF. Here the CDR3 DNA reads TGTGCCAGCAGCCTTACAGGCTGGATTGAAAAACTGTTTTTT.

The chain employs TRBV7-9 and TRBJ2-1, with 8 bases matching TRBD2. The trim removed 5 bases at V and 9 bases at J, leaving 9 bases unmatched. Germline-derived CDR1 and CDR2 are SEHNR and FQNEAQ (reference sequence). This CDR3 has 14 amino acids. This chain's CDR3 is CASSPGGTAFEQFF. CDR3 coding DNA: TGTGCCAGCAGCCCGGGGGGGACCGCCTTTGAGCAGTTCTTC.

V usage is TRBV5-6 and J usage is TRBJ2-2; 7 bases fit TRBD1. This CDR3 region has 16 residues. Germline V gene lookup returns CDR1 SGHDT and CDR2 YYEEEE. V lost 4 bases to trimming and J lost 0 bases; unmatched junction nucleotides: 6. CDR3 bases: TGTGCCAGCAGCCCACCGGGACAGACGAACACCGGGGAGCTGTTTTTT. As protein: CASSPPGQTNTGELFF.

This chain links TRBV28 with TRBJ2-1; no firm D call. This CDR3 has 11 residues. Per the germline V gene, CDR1 is MDHEN and CDR2 is SYDVKM. The V gene lost 4 bases and the J gene lost 8 bases, with 6 bases spanning the gap. The CDR3 bases are TGTGCCAGCAGTTCCCCATATGAGCAGTTCTTC. Its translation is CASSSPYEQFF. Full variable domain (rest looked up from reference TRBV28 and TRBJ2-1): DVKVTQSSRYLVKRTGEKVFLECVQDMDHENMFWYRQDPGLGLRLIYFSYDVKMKEKGDIPEGYSVSREKKERFSLILESASTNQTSMYLCASSSPYEQFFGPGTRLTVL.

V and J are TRBV5-1 and TRBJ2-6, with D maybe TRBD1 (5 bases). The CDR3 is 19 amino acids. V shed 0 bases and J shed 0 bases, with 16 bases lying between them. CDR1 is SGHRS and CDR2 is YFSETQ in the germline V gene. In DNA form, the CDR3 reads TGCGCCAGCAGCTTGGCCAAGCAGGGTGGGTTCTCTGGGGCCAACGTCCTGACTTTC. Translating it yields CASSLAKQGGFSGANVLTF. The variable domain in full, completed from reference TRBV5-1 and TRBJ2-6, reads KAGVTQTPRYLIKTRGQQVTLSCSPISGHRSVSWYQQTPGQGLQFLFEYFSETQRNKGNFPGRFSGRQFSNSRSEMNVSTLELGDSALYLCASSLAKQGGFSGANVLTFGAGSRLTVL.

The rearrangement links TRBV28 to TRBJ2-3; 14 positions agree with TRBD2. Looked up from germline, CDR1 is MDHEN and CDR2 is SYDVKM. CDR3 length: 18 amino acids. V lost 6 bases, J lost 4 bases, and 12 bases stayed unmatched. The CDR3 region is CASSRTKTSGGVSDTQYF. Written as DNA, the CDR3 is TGTGCCAGCAGCCGGACCAAGACTAGCGGGGGGGTCTCAGATACGCAGTATTTT. Drawing the rest from reference TRBV28 and TRBJ2-3, the complete variable domain is DVKVTQSSRYLVKRTGEKVFLECVQDMDHENMFWYRQDPGLGLRLIYFSYDVKMKEKGDIPEGYSVSREKKERFSLILESASTNQTSMYLCASSRTKTSGGVSDTQYFGPGTRLTVL.

The V gene is TRBV7-9, the J gene TRBJ1-2, with D perhaps matching TRBD1 (5 bases). Germline V gene lookup returns CDR1 SEHNR and CDR2 FQNEAQ (reference sequence). Trimming shortened V by 3 bases and J by 4 bases, and 15 bases separated the two germline ends. The CDR3 runs to 15 residues. The DNA for the CDR3 is TGTGCCAGCAGCTTCCCGAACAGGATCTCCTATGGCTACACCTTC. As protein: CASSFPNRISYGYTF. The full variable domain, with the rest looked up from reference TRBV7-9 and TRBJ1-2, is DTGVSQNPRHKITKRGQNVTFRCDPISEHNRLYWYRQTLGQGPEFLTYFQNEAQLEKSRLLSDRFSAERPKGSFSTLEIQRTEQGDSAMYLCASSFPNRISYGYTFGSGTRLTVV.

This chain joins TRBV5-1 and TRBJ1-6, with 10 bases aligning to TRBD1. Losses at the gene ends were 0 bases for V and 6 bases for J; bases not matched to a gene: 3. This CDR3 region has 16 residues. Germline V lookup: CDR1 SGHRS, CDR2 YFSETQ. CDR3 in DNA: TGCGCCAGCAGCTTGGGAGACAGGGGGCGTAATTCACCCCTCCACTTT. It codes for CASSLGDRGRNSPLHF.

The chain recombines TRBV5-4 with TRBJ1-1; 8 bases fit TRBD1. Germline V lookup: CDR1 SGHNT, CDR2 YYREEE (reference sequence). This CDR3 comprises 15 residues. Losses at the gene ends were 6 bases for V and 2 bases for J; bases not matched to a gene: 9. Here the CDR3 DNA reads TGTGCCAGCACCCAGAACAGGGGGACCAACACTGAAGCTTTCTTT. Encoded protein: CASTQNRGTNTEAFF. The full variable domain, with the rest looked up from reference TRBV5-4 and TRBJ1-1, is ETGVTQSPTHLIKTRGQQVTLRCSSQSGHNTVSWYQQALGQGPQFIFQYYREEENGRGNFPPRFSGLQFPNYSSELNVNALELDDSALYLCASTQNRGTNTEAFFGQGTRLTVV.

The chain links TRBV18 to TRBJ1-1; D might be TRBD1 (5 bases). The CDR3 has 14 amino acids. V dropped 2 bases and J dropped 0 bases, with 7 bases sitting between them. Per germline, CDR1 KGHSH and CDR2 LQKENI. The CDR3 bases are TGTGCCAGCTCACCAAACAGGTTGAACACTGAAGCTTTCTTT. Protein sequence: CASSPNRLNTEAFF.

V and J are TRBV4-2 and TRBJ2-5; 13 bases are shared with TRBD2. Trimming took 1 base from V and 3 from J; bases not matched to a gene: 5. Germline loops: CDR1 LGHNA, CDR2 YNFKEQ. There are 17 residues in the CDR3. CDR3 residues: CASSQGTSGSIKETQYF. Here the CDR3 DNA reads TGTGCCAGCAGCCAAGGGACTAGCGGGAGTATCAAAGAGACCCAGTACTTC.

The count of this clone is one. V is TRBV19 and J is TRBJ2-3, with TRBD2 matching 10 bases. V shed 6 bases, J shed 0 bases, and the junction held 6 bases outside the gene matches. CDR3 length: 16 amino acids. Germline-derived CDR1 and CDR2 are LNHDA and SQIVND (reference sequence). CDR3 protein: CASRRTSGYSTDTQYF. The CDR3, as DNA: TGTGCCAGTAGGAGGACTAGCGGCTACAGCACAGATACGCAGTATTTT.

The CDR3 nucleotides are TGTGCCAGCAGTTACTCGAGCACTTCTGCAAACACTGAAGCTTTCTTT. Protein product: CASSYSSTSANTEAFF. V usage is TRBV6-5 and J usage is TRBJ1-1; no firm D call. From germline, CDR1 is MNHEY and CDR2 SVGAGI. The CDR3 loop spans 16 amino acids. V was cut by 0 bases and J by 2 bases, with 13 bases left in between.

The table lists this clone with a few counts. This chain uses TRBV9 with TRBJ2-1; TRBD2 might be the D (5 bases). V was shortened by 0 bases and J by 10 bases, with 11 bases between the two germline ends. The CDR3 loop spans 13 amino acids. The V gene's germline CDR1 is SGDLS and CDR2 YYNGEE. In nucleotides, the CDR3 is TGTGCCAGCAGCGTAGGGTTGGGGAGAGAGCAGTTCTTC. Its translation is CASSVGLGREQFF.

The chain is built from TRBV23-1 and TRBJ2-5, with 9 bases fitting TRBD1. TRBV23-1 is identified as an open reading frame with a role that is uncertain. The CDR3 consists of 15 residues. V gave up 8 bases and J gave up 1 base; unmatched junction bases: 8. CDR3 DNA sequence: TGCGCCAGCCAGTCGACAGGGGGTATCCAAGAGACCCAGTACTTC. Protein sequence: CASQSTGGIQETQYF.

V gene TRBV5-4 combines with J gene TRBJ2-3; D is perhaps TRBD1 (5 bases). This CDR3 has 12 amino acids. Per germline, CDR1 SGHNT and CDR2 YYREEE (reference sequence). Trimming cost V 3 bases and J 6 bases, with 8 bases left between them. The CDR3 DNA sequence: TGTGCCAGCAGCTCAGGGTCCGATACGCAGTATTTT. It codes for CASSSGSDTQYF.

This clone has only one observation. The rearrangement links TRBV4-1 to TRBJ1-3; TRBD1 agrees at 7 bases. V gave up 8 bases and J gave up 0 bases; unmatched junction bases: 13. The germline CDR1 and CDR2 sequences are MGHRA and YSYEKL. The CDR3 totals 17 residues. CDR3 DNA sequence: TGCGCCAGCGGACCGAGGGACAGCCCGGGCTCTGGAAACACCATATATTTT. This gives the protein CASGPRDSPGSGNTIYF.

The chain has TRBV3-1 (or the pseudogene TRBV3-2) and TRBJ1-1; 9 positions match TRBD1. The CDR3 has 12 amino acids. Germline loops: CDR1 LGHDT, CDR2 YNNKEL (reference sequence). With V trimmed by 6 bases and J by 11 bases, 7 bases remained unmatched. The CDR3 DNA reads as TGTGCCAGCAGTATCAGACAGGGGGTGGCTTTCTTT. It yields the protein CASSIRQGVAFF.

The chain links TRBV5-1 to TRBJ1-2; 7 bases are a match to TRBD1. J gave up 7 bases and V 4 bases, and 19 bases lay outside the gene matches. This CDR3 is 17 amino acids long. Germline-derived CDR1 and CDR2 are SGHRS and YFSETQ. The CDR3 reads CASSPGFEPGQVGGYTF. The CDR3 coding sequence is TGCGCCAGCAGCCCAGGTTTCGAACCCGGACAGGTGGGTGGCTACACCTTC.

This clone was seen only once. The chain employs TRBV12-5 and TRBJ2-3; maybe TRBD2 (5 bases). V was clipped by 1 base and J by 6 bases, with 14 bases between them. This CDR3 is 15 amino acids long. Germline assignment: CDR1 LGHNT and CDR2 FRNRAP. CDR3 region: CASGLGLPSGDTQYF. The CDR3 DNA sequence: TGTGCTAGTGGTTTGGGACTCCCCTCGGGGGATACGCAGTATTTT. Based on the CDR3 plus reference TRBV12-5 and TRBJ2-3, the full variable domain is DARVTQTPRHKVTEMGQEVTMRCQPILGHNTVFWYRQTMMQGLELLAYFRNRAPLDDSGMPKDRFSAEMPDATLATLKIQPSEPRDSAVYFCASGLGLPSGDTQYFGPGTRLTVL.

CDR3 nucleotide sequence: TGTGCCAGCAGCTTCGGACAGGGAGGTCTCTACGAGCAGTACTTC. Its translation is CASSFGQGGLYEQYF. The chain couples TRBV5-6 to TRBJ2-7; TRBD1 aligns across 8 bases. V lost 2 bases, J lost 3 bases, and 7 bases stayed unmatched. The CDR3 is 15 amino acids. The V gene's germline CDR1 is SGHDT and CDR2 YYEEEE.

The chain is built from TRBV9 and TRBJ1-1; D ambiguous. The CDR3 length is 13 residues. Germline V lookup: CDR1 SGDLS, CDR2 YYNGEE. V was cut by 4 bases and J by 1 base, with 8 bases left in between. The CDR3 is CASSTRQNTEAFF. Here the CDR3 DNA reads TGTGCCAGCAGCACCCGACAGAACACTGAAGCTTTCTTT.

Written as DNA, the CDR3 is TGTGCCAGCAGCTTAGACAGGGGGCTCAGGGAGCAGTACTTC. Translation: CASSLDRGLREQYF. This chain uses TRBV11-2 with TRBJ2-7; TRBD1 agrees at 8 bases. Unmatched junction bases numbered 5, after V lost 0 bases and J lost 7 bases. The CDR3 runs to 14 residues. The V gene's germline CDR1 is SGHAT and CDR2 FQNNGV.